The source of this TCR beta chain is a study of technical replicates of blood from a handful of donors. Method: immunoSEQ multiplex PCR; TCRdb's copy keeps in-frame clones and lacks some. Found here are some 70,000 clones, approximately 97% of them singletons; the top ten hold around 0.3%. Sequencing was done on a sample of T cells isolated from PBMCs. This clonotype originated in a human donor in good health.

The CDR3 loop reads CASKPHDTEAFF. The CDR3 nucleotides read TGTGCCAGCAAACCACACGACACTGAAGCTTTCTTT. J is TRBJ1-1 and V is TRBV2; D gene ambiguous. Germline lookup yields CDR1 SNHLY and CDR2 FYNNEI. Between the trimmed V and J ends, which lost 7 bases and 3 bases, there was a span of 9 bases. The CDR3 is made up of 12 amino acids.